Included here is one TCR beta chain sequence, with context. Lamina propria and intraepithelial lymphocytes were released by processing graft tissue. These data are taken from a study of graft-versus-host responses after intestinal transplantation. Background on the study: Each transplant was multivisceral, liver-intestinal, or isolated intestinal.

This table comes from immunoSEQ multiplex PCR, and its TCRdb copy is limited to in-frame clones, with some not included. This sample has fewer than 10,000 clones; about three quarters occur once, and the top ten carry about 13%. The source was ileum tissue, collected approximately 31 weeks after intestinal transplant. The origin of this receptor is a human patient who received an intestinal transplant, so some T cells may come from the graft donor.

The CDR3 sequence is CASSRTGMNTEAFF. The CDR3 DNA reads as TGCGCCAGCAGCAGGACAGGCATGAACACTGAAGCTTTCTTT. This chain links TRBV5-1 with TRBJ1-1, with 7 bases aligning to TRBD1. From germline, CDR1 is SGHRS and CDR2 YFSETQ. The CDR3 has 14 amino acids. J was trimmed by 0 bases and V by 4 bases; bases with no gene match: 3.